This T cell receptor (beta chain) was found in a study of blood T cells in healthy people across ages. Germline CDR1 is SGHTA and CDR2 is FQGNSA. The V end was cut by 1 base, the J end by 6 bases, with 14 bases between. CDR3 size: 15 residues. Through a sample-barcoded 5' primer and a J-beta primer mix, a second PCR was run for roughly 6 to 12 cycles. TCRdb re-derived calls from the 5' RACE reads in MiXCR, one entry per CDR3 protein. The data hold approximately 770,000 distinct CDR3 sequences, with nearly 60% observed a single time. Whole-study results and caveats: Long-lived donors carried more naive CD4+ cells and greater diversity than aged donors.

As regards this clonotype: Its antigen is not identified.

The rearrangement joins TRBV7-2 to TRBJ2-3; possibly TRBD1 for D (5 bases). This receptor was identified in a young man in good health. The sample consisted of blood. The DNA of the CDR3 is TGTGCCAGCAGCTTAGGTAGCCAGGGTTCGGATACGCAGTATTTT. This encodes CASSLGSQGSDTQYF.